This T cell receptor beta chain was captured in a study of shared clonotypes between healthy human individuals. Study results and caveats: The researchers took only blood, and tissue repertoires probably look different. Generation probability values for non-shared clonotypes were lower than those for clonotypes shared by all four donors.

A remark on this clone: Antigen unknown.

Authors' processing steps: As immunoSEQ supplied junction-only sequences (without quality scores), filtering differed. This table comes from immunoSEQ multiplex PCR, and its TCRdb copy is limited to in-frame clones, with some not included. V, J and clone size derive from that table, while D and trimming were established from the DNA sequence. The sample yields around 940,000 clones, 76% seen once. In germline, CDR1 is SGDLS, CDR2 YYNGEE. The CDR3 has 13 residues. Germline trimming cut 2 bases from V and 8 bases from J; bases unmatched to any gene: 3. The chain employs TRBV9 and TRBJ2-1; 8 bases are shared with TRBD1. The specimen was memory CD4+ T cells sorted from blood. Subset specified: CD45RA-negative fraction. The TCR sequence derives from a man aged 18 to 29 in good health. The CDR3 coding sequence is TGTGCCAGCAGCGTGAGACAGGGGCATGAGCAGTTCTTC. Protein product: CASSVRQGHEQFF.